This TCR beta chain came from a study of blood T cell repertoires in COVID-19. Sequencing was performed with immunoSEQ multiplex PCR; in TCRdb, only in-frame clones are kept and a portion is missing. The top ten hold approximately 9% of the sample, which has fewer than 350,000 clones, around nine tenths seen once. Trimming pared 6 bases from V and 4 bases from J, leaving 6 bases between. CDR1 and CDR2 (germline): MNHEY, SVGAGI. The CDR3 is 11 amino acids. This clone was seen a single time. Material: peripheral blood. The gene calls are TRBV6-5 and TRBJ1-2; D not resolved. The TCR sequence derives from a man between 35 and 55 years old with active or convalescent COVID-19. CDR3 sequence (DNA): TGTGCCAGCAGCCGAGGCTATGGCTACACCTTC. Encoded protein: CASSRGYGYTF.